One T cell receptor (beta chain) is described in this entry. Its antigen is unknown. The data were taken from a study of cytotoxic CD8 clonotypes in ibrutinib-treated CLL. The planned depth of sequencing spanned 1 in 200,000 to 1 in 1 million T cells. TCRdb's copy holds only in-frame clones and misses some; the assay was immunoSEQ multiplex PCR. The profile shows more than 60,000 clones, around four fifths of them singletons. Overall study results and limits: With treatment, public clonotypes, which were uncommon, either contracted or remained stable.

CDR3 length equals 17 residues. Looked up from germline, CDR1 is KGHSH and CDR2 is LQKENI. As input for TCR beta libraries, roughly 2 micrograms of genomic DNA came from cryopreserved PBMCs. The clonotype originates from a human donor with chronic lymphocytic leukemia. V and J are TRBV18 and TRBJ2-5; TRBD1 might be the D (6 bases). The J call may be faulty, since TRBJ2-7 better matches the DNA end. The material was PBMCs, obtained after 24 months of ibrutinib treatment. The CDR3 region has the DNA TGTGCCAGCTCACCATTTCCAGACAGGTCCCATATCTACGAGCAGTACTTC. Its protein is CASSPFPDRSHIYEQYF.